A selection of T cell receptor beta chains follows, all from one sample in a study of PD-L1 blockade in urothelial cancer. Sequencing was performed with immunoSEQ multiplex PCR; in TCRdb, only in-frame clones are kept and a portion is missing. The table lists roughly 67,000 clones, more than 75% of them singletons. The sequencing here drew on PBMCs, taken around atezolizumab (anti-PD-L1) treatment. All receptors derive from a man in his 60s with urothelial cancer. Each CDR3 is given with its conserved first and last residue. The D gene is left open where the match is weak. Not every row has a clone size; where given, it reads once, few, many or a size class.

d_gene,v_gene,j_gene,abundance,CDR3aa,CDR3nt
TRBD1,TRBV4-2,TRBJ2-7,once,CASSQGAGTVEYEQYF,TGTGCCAGCAGCCAAGGGGCAGGGACAGTAGAATACGAGCAGTACTTC
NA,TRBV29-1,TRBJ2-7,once,CSVGRGGGAIYEQYF,TGCAGCGTTGGCAGAGGGGGAGGGGCCATCTACGAGCAGTACTTC
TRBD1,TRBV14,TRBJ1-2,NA,CASRPTGHGYTF,TGTGCCAGCAGACCGACAGGGCACGGCTACACCTTC
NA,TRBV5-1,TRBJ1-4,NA,CASSRGASTNEKLFF,TGCGCCAGCAGCCGCGGGGCGTCAACTAATGAAAAACTGTTTTTT
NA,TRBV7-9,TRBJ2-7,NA,CASGRGGGEDYEQYF,TGTGCCAGCGGGAGGGGGGGCGGTGAGGACTACGAGCAGTACTTC
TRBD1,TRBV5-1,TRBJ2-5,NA,CASRRGTGVETQYF,TGCGCCAGCAGAAGGGGGACAGGGGTAGAGACCCAGTACTTC
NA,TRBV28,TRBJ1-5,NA,CASSFRRTPQHF,TGTGCCAGCAGTTTTAGGAGAACGCCCCAGCATTTT
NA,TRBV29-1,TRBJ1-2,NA,CSVRAEGDWTYGYTF,TGCAGCGTACGGGCCGAGGGCGATTGGACCTATGGCTACACCTTC
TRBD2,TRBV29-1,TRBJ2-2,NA,CSALTSGGRYTGELFF,TGCAGCGCCCTGACTAGCGGGGGGCGGTACACCGGGGAGCTGTTTTTT
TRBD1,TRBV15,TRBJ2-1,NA,CATSRDRGQGEILNNEQFF,TGTGCCACCAGCAGAGATAGGGGACAGGGAGAGATTCTGAACAATGAGCAGTTCTTC
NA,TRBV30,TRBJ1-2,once,CAWSDLLGGGYTF,TGTGCCTGGAGTGACCTTCTCGGGGGTGGCTACACCTTC
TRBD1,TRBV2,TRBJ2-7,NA,CASSLGQRYEQYF,TGTGCCAGCAGCTTGGGACAGAGGTACGAGCAGTACTTC
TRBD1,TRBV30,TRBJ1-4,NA,CAWSARGRSEKLFF,TGTGCCTGGAGTGCCAGGGGGCGGAGTGAAAAACTGTTTTTT
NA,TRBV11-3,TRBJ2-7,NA,CASSFSMYEQYF,TGTGCCAGCAGCTTTAGCATGTACGAGCAGTACTTC
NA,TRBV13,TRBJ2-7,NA,CASRINPAYEQYF,TGTGCCAGCAGGATCAACCCGGCCTACGAGCAGTACTTC
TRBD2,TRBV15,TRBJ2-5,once,CATSRDLAGGVRETQYF,TGTGCCACCAGCAGAGATCTCGCGGGAGGGGTCCGAGAGACCCAGTACTTC
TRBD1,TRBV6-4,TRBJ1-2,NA,CASRYPGQGSGYTF,TGTGCCAGCAGATACCCGGGACAGGGGAGTGGCTACACCTTC
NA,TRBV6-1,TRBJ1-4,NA,CASGHTTNEKLFF,TGTGCCAGCGGGCATACAACTAATGAAAAACTGTTTTTT
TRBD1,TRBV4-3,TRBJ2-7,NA,CASSQGPQGAYEQYF,TGCGCCAGCAGCCAAGGTCCCCAGGGGGCCTACGAGCAGTACTTC
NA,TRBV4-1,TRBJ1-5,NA,CASSHYRDTDQPQHF,TGCGCCAGCAGCCACTACCGGGACACCGATCAGCCCCAGCATTTT
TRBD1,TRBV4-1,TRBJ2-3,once,CASSQTTGGNADTQYF,TGCGCCAGCAGCCAAACCACAGGGGGCAACGCAGATACGCAGTATTTT
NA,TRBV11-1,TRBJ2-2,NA,CASSLASGSSTGELFF,TGTGCCAGCAGCTTAGCGTCGGGGTCGAGCACCGGGGAGCTGTTTTTT
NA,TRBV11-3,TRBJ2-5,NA,CASSLDPGLGETQYF,TGTGCCAGCAGCTTAGATCCGGGTCTCGGGGAGACCCAGTACTTC
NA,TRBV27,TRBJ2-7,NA,CASSLHDSYEQYF,TGTGCCAGCAGTTTACACGACAGCTACGAGCAGTACTTC
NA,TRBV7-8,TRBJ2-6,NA,CASSLAFSSGANVLTF,TGTGCCAGCAGCTTAGCGTTCAGCTCTGGGGCCAACGTCCTGACTTTC
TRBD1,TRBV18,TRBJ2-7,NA,CASSPLTTGGLTYEQYF,TGTGCCAGCTCACCACTTACAACAGGGGGCTTAACCTACGAGCAGTACTTC
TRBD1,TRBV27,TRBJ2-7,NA,CASTPTGRSYEQYF,TGTGCCAGCACCCCGACAGGGCGCTCCTACGAGCAGTACTTC
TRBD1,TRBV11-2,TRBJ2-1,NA,CASSTWTGGADEQFF,TGTGCCAGCAGCACCTGGACAGGGGGCGCCGATGAGCAGTTCTTC
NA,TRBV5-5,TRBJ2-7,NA,CASSLARSQYEQYF,TGTGCCAGCAGCTTGGCCCGGTCCCAATACGAGCAGTACTTC
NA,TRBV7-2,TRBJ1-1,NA,CASSLAGTHTEAFF,TGTGCCAGCAGCTTAGCGGGGACACACACTGAAGCTTTCTTT
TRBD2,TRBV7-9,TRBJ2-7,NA,CASRHRSGGASEQYF,TGTGCCAGCAGACACCGTAGCGGGGGGGCCTCCGAGCAGTACTTC
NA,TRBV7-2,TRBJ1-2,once,CASSPYQGQEGYTF,TGTGCCAGCAGCCCCTACCAGGGTCAGGAGGGCTACACCTTC
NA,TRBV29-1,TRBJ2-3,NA,CSGGGTDTQYF,TGCAGCGGGGGGGGCACAGATACGCAGTATTTT
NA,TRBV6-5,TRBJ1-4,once,CASSPLNEKLFF,TGTGCCAGCAGCCCCCTAAATGAAAAACTGTTTTTT
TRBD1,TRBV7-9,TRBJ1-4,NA,CASSPDRGAEKLFF,TGTGCCAGCAGCCCGGACAGGGGCGCTGAAAAACTGTTTTTT
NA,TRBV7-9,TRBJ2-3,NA,CASSHGGDDTDTQYF,TGTGCCAGCAGTCATGGCGGGGACGACACAGATACGCAGTATTTT
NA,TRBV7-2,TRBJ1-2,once,CASSPFDSYGYTF,TGTGCCAGCAGCCCCTTCGACAGCTATGGCTACACCTTC
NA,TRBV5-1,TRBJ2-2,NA,CASSLAGFGGELFF,TGCGCCAGCAGCTTGGCAGGATTTGGCGGGGAGCTGTTTTTT
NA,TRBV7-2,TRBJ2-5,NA,CASSLGAPGRGETQYF,TGTGCCAGCAGCTTAGGGGCCCCGGGTAGGGGAGAGACCCAGTACTTC
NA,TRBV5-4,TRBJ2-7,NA,CASSSGSRGYEQYF,TGTGCCAGCAGCTCGGGCAGCCGGGGGTACGAGCAGTACTTC
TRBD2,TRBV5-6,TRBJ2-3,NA,CASSLRLAGVTDTQYF,TGTGCCAGCAGCTTGAGGCTAGCGGGGGTCACAGATACGCAGTATTTT
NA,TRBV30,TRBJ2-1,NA,CAWTPTFGDEQFF,TGTGCCTGGACCCCTACGTTCGGAGATGAGCAGTTCTTC
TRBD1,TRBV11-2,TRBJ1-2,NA,CASSLGAGTGDYTF,TGTGCCAGCAGCTTAGGAGCCGGGACAGGGGATTACACCTTC
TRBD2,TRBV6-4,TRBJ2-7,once,CASTRSGGPYEQYF,TGTGCCAGCACTCGTAGCGGGGGGCCATACGAGCAGTACTTC
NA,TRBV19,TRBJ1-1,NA,CASSISTNTEAFF,TGTGCCAGTAGTATAAGCACGAACACTGAAGCTTTCTTT
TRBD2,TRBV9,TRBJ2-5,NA,CASSPGTIRYQETQYF,TGTGCCAGCAGCCCTGGGACTATACGTTACCAAGAGACCCAGTACTTC
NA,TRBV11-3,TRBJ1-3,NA,CASSPLSGNTIYF,TGTGCCAGCAGCCCACTTAGTGGAAACACCATATATTTT
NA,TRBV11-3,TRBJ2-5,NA,CASSLGGAETQYF,TGTGCCAGCAGCTTAGGGGGCGCGGAGACCCAGTACTTC
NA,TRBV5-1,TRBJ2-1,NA,CASSQGGPSYNEQFF,TGCGCCAGCAGCCAAGGAGGGCCTTCCTACAATGAGCAGTTCTTC
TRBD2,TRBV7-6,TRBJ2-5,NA,CASSGEGLAGAAGRETQYF,TGTGCCAGCAGCGGAGAGGGACTAGCGGGCGCCGCCGGGAGGGAGACCCAGTACTTC
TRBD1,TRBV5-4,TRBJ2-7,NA,CASSRPGTGSEQYF,TGTGCCAGCAGCCGTCCCGGGACAGGGAGCGAGCAGTACTTC
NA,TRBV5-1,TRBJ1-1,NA,CASSLVQGMNTEAFF,TGCGCCAGCAGCTTGGTTCAGGGGATGAACACTGAAGCTTTCTTT